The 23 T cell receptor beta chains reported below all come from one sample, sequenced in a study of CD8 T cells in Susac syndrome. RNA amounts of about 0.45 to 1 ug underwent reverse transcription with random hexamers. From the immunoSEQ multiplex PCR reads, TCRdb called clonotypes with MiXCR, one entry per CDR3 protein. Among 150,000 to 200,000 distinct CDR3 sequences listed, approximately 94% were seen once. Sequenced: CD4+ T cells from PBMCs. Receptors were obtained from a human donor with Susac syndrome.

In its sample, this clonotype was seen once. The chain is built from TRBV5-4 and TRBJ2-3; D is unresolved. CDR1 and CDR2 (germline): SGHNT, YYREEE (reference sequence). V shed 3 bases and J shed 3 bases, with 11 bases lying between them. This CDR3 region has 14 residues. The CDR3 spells CASSSPRATDTQYF. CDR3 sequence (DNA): TGTGCCAGCAGCTCCCCAAGGGCGACAGATACGCAGTATTTT. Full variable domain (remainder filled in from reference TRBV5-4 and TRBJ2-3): ETGVTQSPTHLIKTRGQQVTLRCSSQSGHNTVSWYQQALGQGPQFIFQYYREEENGRGNFPPRFSGLQFPNYSSELNVNALELDDSALYLCASSSPRATDTQYFGPGTRLTVL.

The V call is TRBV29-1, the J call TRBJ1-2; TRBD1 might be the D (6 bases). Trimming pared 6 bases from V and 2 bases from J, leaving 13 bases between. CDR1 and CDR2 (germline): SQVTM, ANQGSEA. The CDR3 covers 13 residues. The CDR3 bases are TGCAGCGTAGGTATCGACAGGAACTATGGCTACACCTTC. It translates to CSVGIDRNYGYTF.

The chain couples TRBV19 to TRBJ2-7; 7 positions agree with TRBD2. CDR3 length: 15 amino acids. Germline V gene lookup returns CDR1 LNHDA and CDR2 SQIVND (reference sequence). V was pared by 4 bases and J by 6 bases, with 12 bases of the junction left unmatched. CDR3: CASSTPGTTRIEQYF. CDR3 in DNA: TGTGCCAGTAGTACCCCCGGGACTACGCGGATCGAGCAGTACTTC.

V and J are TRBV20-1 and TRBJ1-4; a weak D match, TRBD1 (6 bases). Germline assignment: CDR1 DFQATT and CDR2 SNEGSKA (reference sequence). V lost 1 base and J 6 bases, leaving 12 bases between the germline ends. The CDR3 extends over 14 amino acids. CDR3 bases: TGCAGTGCTAGAGGAAGGGCAGGGGATGAAAAACTGTTTTTT. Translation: CSARGRAGDEKLFF.

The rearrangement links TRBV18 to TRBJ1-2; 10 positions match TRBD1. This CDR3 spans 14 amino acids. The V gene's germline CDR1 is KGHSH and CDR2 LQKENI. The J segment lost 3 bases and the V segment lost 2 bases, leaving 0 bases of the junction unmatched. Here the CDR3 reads CASSPGTGDYGYTF. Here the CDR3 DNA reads TGTGCCAGCTCACCAGGGACAGGGGACTATGGCTACACCTTC.

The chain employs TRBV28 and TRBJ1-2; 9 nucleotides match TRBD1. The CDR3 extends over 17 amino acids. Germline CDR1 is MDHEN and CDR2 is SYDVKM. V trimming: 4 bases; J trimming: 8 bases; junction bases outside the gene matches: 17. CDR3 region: CASSSPSGTGRNQGYTF. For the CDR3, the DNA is TGTGCCAGCAGTTCGCCATCCGGGACAGGGCGTAATCAGGGCTACACCTTC.

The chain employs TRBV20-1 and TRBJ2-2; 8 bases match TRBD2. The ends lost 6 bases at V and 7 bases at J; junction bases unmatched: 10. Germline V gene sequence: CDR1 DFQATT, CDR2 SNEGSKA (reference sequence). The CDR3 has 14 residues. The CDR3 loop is CSAPRGGDLGELFF. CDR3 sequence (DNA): TGCAGTGCGCCTCGGGGGGGGGATCTCGGGGAGCTGTTTTTT.

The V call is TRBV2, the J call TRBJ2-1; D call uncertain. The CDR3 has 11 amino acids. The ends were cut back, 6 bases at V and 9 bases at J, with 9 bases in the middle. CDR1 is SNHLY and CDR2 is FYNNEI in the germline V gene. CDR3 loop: CASSVRSEQFF. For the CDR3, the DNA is TGTGCCAGCAGCGTTCGGTCTGAGCAGTTCTTC. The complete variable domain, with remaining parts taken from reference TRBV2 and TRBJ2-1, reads EPEVTQTPSHQVTQMGQEVILRCVPISNHLYFYWYRQILGQKVEFLVSFYNNEISEKSEIFDDQFSVERPDGSNFTLKIRSTKLEDSAMYFCASSVRSEQFFGPGTRLTVL.

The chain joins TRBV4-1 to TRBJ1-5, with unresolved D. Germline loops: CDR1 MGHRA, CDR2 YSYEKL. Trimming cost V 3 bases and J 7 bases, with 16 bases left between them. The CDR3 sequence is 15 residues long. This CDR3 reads CASSQTGGLSQPQHF. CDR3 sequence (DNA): TGCGCCAGCAGCCAGACTGGAGGCCTCAGCCAGCCCCAGCATTTT.

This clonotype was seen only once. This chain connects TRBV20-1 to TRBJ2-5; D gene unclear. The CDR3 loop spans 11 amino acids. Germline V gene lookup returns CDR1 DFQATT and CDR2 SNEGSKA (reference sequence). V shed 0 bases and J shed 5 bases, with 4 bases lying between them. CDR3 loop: CSARDQETQYF. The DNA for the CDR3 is TGCAGTGCTAGAGATCAGGAGACCCAGTACTTC.

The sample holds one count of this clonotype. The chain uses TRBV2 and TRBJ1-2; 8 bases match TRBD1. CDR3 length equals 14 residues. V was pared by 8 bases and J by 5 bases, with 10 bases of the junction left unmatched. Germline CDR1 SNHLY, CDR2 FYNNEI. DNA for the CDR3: TGTGCCAGCCCGTCCAGGGGGCGGACTTATGGCTACACCTTC. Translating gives CASPSRGRTYGYTF.

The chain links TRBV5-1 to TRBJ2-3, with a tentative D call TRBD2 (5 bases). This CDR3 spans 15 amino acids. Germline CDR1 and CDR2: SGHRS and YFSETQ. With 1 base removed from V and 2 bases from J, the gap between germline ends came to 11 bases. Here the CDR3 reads CASSLSGYPTDTQYF. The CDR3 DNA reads TGCGCCAGCAGCTTGAGCGGCTACCCCACAGATACGCAGTATTTT.

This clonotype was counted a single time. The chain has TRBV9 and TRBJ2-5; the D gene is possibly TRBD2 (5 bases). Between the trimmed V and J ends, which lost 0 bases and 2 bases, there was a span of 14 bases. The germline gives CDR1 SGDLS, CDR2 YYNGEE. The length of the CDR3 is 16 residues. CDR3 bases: TGTGCCAGCAGCGTAGCCCCAACGGGGAAGCAAGAGACCCAGTACTTC. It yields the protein CASSVAPTGKQETQYF.

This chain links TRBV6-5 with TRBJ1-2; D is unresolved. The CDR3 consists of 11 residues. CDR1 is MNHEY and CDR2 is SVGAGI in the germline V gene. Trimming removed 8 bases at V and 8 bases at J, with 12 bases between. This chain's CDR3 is CASGLQAGYTF. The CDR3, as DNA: TGTGCCAGCGGCCTTCAGGCAGGCTACACCTTC.

CDR3 amino acids: CASSPSKWGYQETQYF. CDR3 coding DNA: TGCGCCAGCAGCCCCTCCAAATGGGGCTACCAAGAGACCCAGTACTTC. The gene calls are TRBV4-1 and TRBJ2-5; tentative D call: TRBD1 (5 bases). Trimming took off 4 bases at V and 0 bases at J, with 15 bases between the two ends. The CDR3 is made up of 16 amino acids. Germline CDR1 is MGHRA and CDR2 is YSYEKL.

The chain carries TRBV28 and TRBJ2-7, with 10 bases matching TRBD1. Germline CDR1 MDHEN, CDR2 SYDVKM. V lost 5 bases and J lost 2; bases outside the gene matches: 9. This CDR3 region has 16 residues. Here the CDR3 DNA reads TGTGCCAGCAGTCGGGGGGACAGGGGTCCAACCTACGAGCAGTACTTC. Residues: CASSRGDRGPTYEQYF.

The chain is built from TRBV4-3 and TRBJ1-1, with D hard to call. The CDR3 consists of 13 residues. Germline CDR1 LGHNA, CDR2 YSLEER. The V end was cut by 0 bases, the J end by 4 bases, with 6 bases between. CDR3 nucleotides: TGCGCCAGCAGCCAAGATTTTGGCACTGAAGCTTTCTTT. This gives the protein CASSQDFGTEAFF.

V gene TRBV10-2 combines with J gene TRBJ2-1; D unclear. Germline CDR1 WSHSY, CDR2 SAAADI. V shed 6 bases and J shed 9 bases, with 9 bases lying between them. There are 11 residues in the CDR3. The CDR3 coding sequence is TGCGCCAGCAGCCCCTATGGTGAGCAGTTCTTC. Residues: CASSPYGEQFF.

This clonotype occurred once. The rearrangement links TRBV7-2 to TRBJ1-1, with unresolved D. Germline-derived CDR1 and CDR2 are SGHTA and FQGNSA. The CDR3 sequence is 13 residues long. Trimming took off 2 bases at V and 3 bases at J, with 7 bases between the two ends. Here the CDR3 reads CASSLRFDTEAFF. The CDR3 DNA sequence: TGTGCCAGCAGCTTAAGATTTGACACTGAAGCTTTCTTT.

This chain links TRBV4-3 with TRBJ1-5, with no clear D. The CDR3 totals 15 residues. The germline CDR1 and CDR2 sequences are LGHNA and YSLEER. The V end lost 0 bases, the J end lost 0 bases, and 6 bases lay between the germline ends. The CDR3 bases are TGCGCCAGCAGCCAAGATTTAGATAGCAATCAGCCCCAGCATTTT. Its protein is CASSQDLDSNQPQHF.

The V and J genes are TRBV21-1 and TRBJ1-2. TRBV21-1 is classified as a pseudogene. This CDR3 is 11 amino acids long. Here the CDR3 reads CASSKGYGYTF. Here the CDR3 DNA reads TGTGCCAGCAGCAAAGGGTATGGCTACACCTTC.

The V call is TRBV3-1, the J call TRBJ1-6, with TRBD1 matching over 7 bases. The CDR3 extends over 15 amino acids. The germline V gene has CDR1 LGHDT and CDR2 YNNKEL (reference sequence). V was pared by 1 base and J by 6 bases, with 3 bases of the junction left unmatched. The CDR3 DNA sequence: TGTGCCAGCAGCCAAGGGACAGGCTTTAATTCACCCCTCCACTTT. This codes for CASSQGTGFNSPLHF.

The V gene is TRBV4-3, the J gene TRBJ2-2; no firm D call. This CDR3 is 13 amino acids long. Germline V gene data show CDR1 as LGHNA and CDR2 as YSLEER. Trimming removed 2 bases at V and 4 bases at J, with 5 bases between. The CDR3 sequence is CASSQSLTGELFF. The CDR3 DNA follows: TGCGCCAGCAGCCAAAGCCTCACCGGGGAGCTGTTTTTT.